The TCR beta chain under discussion was sequenced for a study of shared clonotypes between healthy human individuals. Across the study: A donor's plate count was three for CD4 naive and three for CD4 memory; CD8 naive had two and CD8 memory one.

Study-wide results and limits: Relative to clonotypes present in all four donors, those not shared had lower generation probabilities.

The table lists this clone with a few counts. Its antigen is unidentified. With 3 bases removed from V and 4 bases from J, the gap between germline ends came to 6 bases. The CDR3 extends over 11 amino acids. From germline, CDR1 is DFQATT and CDR2 SNEGSKA (reference sequence). The CD8 memory sample joined CD45RO+ cells and CCR7-negative CD45RA+ cells. Libraries were prepared by immunoSEQ multiplex PCR; TCRdb keeps only in-frame clonotypes and omits some of them. The table has around 690,000 clones, 90% seen once. Sequencing was performed on memory CD8+ T cells from PBMCs. The subset was: CD45RO+ cells pooled with CCR7-negative TemRA cells. V and J are TRBV20-1 and TRBJ2-5; no firm D call. The TCR sequence derives from a man aged 18-30 years in good health. Some clones in this sample may be carry-over from other donors' samples. CDR3: CSASPGETQYF. In nucleotides, the CDR3 is TGCAGTGCTAGTCCCGGAGAGACCCAGTACTTC.